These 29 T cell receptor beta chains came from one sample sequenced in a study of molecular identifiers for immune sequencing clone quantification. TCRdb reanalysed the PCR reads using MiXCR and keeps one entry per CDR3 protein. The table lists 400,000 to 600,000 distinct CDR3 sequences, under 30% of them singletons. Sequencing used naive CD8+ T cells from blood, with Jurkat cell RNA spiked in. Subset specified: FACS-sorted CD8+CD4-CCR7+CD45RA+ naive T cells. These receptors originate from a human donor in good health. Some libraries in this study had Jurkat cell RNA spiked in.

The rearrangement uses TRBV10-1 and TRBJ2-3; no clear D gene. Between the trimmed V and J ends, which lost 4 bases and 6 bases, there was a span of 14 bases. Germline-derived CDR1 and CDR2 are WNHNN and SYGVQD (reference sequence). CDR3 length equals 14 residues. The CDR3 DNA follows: TGCGCCAGCAGTGGTGCGAAGGCCTCGGATACGCAGTATTTT. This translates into CASSGAKASDTQYF.

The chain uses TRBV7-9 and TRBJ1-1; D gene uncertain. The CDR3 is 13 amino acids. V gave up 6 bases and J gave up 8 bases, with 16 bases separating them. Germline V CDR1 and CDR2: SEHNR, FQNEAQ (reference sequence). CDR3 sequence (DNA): TGTGCCAGCAGACCAGCGGGTCTTGGGGAAGCTTTCTTT. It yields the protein CASRPAGLGEAFF.

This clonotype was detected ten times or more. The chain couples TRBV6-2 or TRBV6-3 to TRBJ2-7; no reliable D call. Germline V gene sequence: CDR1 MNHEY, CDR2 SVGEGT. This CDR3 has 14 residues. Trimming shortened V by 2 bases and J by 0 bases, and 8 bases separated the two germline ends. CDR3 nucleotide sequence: TGTGCCAGCAGTTACGGCGGCTACTCCTACGAGCAGTACTTC. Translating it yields CASSYGGYSYEQYF.

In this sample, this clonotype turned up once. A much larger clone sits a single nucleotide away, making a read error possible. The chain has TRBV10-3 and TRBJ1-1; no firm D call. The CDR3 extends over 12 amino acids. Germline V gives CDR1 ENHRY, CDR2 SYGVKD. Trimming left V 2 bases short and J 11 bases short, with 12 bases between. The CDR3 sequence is CAISERGVGAFF. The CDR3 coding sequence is TGTGCCATCAGTGAGAGAGGAGTGGGGGCTTTCTTT.

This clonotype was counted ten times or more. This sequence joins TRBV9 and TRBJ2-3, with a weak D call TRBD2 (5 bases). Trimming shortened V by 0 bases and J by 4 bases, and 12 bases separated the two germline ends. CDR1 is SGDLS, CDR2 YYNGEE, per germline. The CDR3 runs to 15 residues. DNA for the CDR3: TGTGCCAGCAGCGTAGCTCTTACAGCGGCAGATACGCAGTATTTT. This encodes CASSVALTAADTQYF.

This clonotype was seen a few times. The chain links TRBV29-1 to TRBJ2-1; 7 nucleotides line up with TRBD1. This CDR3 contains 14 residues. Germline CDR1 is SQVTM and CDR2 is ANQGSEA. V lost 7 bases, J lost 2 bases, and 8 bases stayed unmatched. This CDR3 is CSAPTGVTYNEQFF. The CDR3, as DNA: TGCAGCGCTCCCACAGGGGTCACCTACAATGAGCAGTTCTTC.

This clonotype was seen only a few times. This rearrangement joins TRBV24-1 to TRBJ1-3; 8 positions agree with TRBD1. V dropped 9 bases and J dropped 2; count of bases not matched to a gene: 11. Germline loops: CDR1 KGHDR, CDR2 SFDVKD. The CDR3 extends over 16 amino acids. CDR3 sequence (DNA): TGTGCCACCCCTATACAGGGGGAACTTACTGGAAACACCATATATTTT. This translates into CATPIQGELTGNTIYF.

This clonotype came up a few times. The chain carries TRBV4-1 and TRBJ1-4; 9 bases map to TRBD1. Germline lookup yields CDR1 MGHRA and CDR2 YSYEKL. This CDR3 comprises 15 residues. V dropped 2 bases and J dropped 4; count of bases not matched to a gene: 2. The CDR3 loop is CASSQTGQGNEKLFF. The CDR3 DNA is TGCGCCAGCAGCCAAACGGGACAGGGTAATGAAAAACTGTTTTTT.

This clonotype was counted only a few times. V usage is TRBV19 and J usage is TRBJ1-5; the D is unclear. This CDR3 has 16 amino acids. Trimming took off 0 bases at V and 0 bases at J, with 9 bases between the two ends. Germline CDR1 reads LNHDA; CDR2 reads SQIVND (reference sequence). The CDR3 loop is CASSIDIGSSNQPQHF. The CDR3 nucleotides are TGTGCCAGTAGTATAGACATCGGAAGTAGCAATCAGCCCCAGCATTTT.

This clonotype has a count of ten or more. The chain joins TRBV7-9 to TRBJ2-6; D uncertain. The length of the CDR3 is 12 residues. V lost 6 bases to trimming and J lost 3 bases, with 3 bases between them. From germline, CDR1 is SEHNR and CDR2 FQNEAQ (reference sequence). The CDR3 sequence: CASSFGANVLTF. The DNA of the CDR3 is TGTGCCAGCAGTTTTGGGGCCAACGTCCTGACTTTC.

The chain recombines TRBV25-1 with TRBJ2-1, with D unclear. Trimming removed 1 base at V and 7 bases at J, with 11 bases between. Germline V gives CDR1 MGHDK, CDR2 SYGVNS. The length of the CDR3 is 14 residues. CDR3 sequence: CASSEFGRANEQFF. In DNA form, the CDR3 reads TGTGCCAGCAGTGAATTCGGTAGGGCTAATGAGCAGTTCTTC.

The CDR3 sequence: CASSYTKYTSYEQYF. CDR3 DNA sequence: TGTGCCAGCAGTTACACGAAATATACGTCCTACGAGCAGTACTTC. The chain has TRBV6-5 and TRBJ2-7, with D hard to call. This CDR3 comprises 15 residues. Trimming removed 2 bases from V and 1 base from J, with 12 bases in between. Germline CDR1 is MNHEY and CDR2 is SVGAGI.

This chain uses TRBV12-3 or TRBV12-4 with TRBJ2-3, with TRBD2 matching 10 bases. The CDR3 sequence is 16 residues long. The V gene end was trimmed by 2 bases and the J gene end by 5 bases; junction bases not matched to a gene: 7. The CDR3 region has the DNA TGTGCCAGCAGTTTAATAAGCGGGGGGGCCAGAGATACGCAGTATTTT. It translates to CASSLISGGARDTQYF.

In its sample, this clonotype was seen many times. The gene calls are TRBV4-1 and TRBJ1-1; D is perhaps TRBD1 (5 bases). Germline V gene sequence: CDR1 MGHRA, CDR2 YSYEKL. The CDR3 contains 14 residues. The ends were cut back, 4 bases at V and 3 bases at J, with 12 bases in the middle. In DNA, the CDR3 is TGCGCCAGCAGCCCCAGTCAGGGCGACACTGAAGCTTTCTTT. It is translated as CASSPSQGDTEAFF.

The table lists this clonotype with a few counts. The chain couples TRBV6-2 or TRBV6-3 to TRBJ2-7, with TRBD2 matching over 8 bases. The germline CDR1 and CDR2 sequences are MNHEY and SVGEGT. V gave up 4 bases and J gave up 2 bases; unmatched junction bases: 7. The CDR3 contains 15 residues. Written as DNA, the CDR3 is TGTGCCAGCAGTTCCGTCCCGGGACTAGCCTACGAGCAGTACTTC. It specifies CASSSVPGLAYEQYF.

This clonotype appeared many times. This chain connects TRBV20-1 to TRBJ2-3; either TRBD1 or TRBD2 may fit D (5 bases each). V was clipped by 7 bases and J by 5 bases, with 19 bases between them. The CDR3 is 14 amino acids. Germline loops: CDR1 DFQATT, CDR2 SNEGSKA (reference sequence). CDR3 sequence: CSVIGVEDGDTQYF. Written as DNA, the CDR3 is TGCAGTGTCATAGGGGTGGAGGATGGAGATACGCAGTATTTT.

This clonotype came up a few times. CDR3 region: CASINFGDPDEQYF. The DNA of the CDR3 is TGTGCCAGCATCAACTTCGGGGACCCCGACGAGCAGTACTTC. The V call is TRBV5-8, the J call TRBJ2-7; possibly TRBD1 or TRBD2 for D (5 bases each). Trimming cost V 6 bases and J 5 bases, with 18 bases left between them. The CDR3 is made up of 14 amino acids. Germline CDR1 and CDR2: SGHTS and YDEGEE.

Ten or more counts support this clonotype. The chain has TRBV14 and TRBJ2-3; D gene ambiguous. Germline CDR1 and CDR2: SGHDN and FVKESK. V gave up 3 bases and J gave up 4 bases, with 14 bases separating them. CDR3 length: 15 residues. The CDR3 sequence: CASSHDGITPDTQYF. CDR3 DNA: TGTGCCAGCAGCCACGATGGGATTACCCCAGATACGCAGTATTTT.

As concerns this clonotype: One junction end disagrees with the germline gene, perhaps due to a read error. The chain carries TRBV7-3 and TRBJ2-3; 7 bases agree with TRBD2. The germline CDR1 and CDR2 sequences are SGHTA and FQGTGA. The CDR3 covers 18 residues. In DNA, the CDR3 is TGTGCCGGCAGCCAAGATCCGGTGGCTAGCGGAGCCACAGATACGCAGTATTTT. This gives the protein CAGSQDPVASGATDTQYF.

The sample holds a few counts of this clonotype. CDR3 loop: CASSLGTEPYEQYF. The CDR3 region has the DNA TGTGCCAGCAGCCTAGGGACAGAGCCCTACGAGCAGTACTTC. The rearrangement joins TRBV11-2 to TRBJ2-7, with 7 bases lining up with TRBD1. From germline, CDR1 is SGHAT and CDR2 FQNNGV. The CDR3 is 14 amino acids. V lost 5 bases, J lost 2 bases, and 6 bases stayed unmatched.

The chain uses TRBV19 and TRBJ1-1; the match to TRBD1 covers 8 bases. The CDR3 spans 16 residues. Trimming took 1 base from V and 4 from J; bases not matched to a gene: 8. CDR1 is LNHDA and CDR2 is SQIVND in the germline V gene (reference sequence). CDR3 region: CASSIAQGAWATEAFF. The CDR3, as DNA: TGTGCCAGTAGTATAGCCCAGGGGGCGTGGGCCACTGAAGCTTTCTTT.

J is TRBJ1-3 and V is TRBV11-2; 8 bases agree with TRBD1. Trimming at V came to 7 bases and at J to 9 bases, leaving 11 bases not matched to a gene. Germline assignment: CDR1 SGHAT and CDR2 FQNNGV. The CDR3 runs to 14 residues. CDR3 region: CASNLRTGRCTIYF. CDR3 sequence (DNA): TGTGCCAGCAACCTTAGGACAGGGCGATGCACCATATATTTT.

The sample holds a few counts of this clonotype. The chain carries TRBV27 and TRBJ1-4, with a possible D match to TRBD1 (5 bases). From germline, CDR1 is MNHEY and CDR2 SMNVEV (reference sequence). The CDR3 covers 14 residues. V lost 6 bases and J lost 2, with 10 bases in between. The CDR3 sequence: CASSRVYTNEKLFF. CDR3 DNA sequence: TGTGCCAGCAGCAGGGTTTATACTAATGAAAAACTGTTTTTT.

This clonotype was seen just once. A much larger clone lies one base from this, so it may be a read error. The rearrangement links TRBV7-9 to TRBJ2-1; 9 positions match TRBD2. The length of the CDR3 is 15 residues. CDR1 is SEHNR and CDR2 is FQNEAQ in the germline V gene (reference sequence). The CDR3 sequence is CASSLSGGHYSEQFF. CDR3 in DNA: TGTGCCAGCAGCCTCAGCGGGGGGCACTACAGTGAGCAGTTCTTC.

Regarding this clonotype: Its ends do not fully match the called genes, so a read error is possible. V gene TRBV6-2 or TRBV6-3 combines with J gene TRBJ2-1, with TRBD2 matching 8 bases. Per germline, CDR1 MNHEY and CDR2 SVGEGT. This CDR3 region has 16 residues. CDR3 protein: CANSYSMAGGYNEQFF. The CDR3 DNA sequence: TGTGCCAACAGTTACTCGATGGCGGGGGGATACAATGAGCAGTTCTTC.

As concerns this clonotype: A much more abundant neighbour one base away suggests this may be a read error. The CDR3 DNA reads as TGTGCCAGCAGCTTAGCAGTCAATGGGGAGAACACTGGAGCTTTCTTT. Translating it yields CASSLAVNGENTGAFF. The V call is TRBV7-9, the J call TRBJ1-1; no firm D call. Germline assignment: CDR1 SEHNR and CDR2 FQNEAQ (reference sequence). This CDR3 has 16 residues.

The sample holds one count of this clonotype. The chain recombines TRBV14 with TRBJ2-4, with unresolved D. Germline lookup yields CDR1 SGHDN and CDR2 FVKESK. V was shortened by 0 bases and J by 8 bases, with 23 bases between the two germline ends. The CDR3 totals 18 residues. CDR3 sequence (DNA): TGTGCCAGCAGCCAAGAACTCCCCGCGACTCAACCTATTTACATTCAGTACTTC. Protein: CASSQELPATQPIYIQYF. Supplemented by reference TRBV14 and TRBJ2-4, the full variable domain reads EAGVTQFPSHSVIEKGQTVTLRCDPISGHDNLYWYRRVMGKEIKFLLHFVKESKQDESGMPNNRFLAERTGGTYSTLKVQPAELEDSGVYFCASSQELPATQPIYIQYFGAGTRLSVL.

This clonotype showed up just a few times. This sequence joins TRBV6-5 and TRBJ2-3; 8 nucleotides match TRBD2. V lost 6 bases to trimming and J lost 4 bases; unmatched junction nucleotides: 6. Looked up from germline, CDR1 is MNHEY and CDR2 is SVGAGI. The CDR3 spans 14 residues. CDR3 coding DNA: TGTGCCAGCAGCCCGGGGGGGAGGGCAGATACGCAGTATTTT. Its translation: CASSPGGRADTQYF.

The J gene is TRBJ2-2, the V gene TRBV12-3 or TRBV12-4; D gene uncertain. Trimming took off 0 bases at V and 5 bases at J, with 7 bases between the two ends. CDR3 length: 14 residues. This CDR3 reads CASSLATVTGELFF. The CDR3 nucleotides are TGTGCCAGCAGTTTAGCGACTGTTACCGGGGAGCTGTTTTTT.